Each of the 24 T cell receptor beta chains below was sequenced from the same sample in a study of T cell clonality in common variable immunodeficiency. Study findings and constraints: Common variable immunodeficiency TCR beta sequences reportedly had fewer deletions and N-nucleotide insertions.

TCRdb's table, derived via immunoSEQ multiplex PCR, lists solely in-frame clones and lacks some. Sampling found approximately 30,000 clones, none seen once. These receptors have no known antigen. What was sequenced was peripheral blood mononuclear cells. These receptors originate from a human donor with common variable immunodeficiency.

This clone was seen at least ten times. The DNA ends 3 residues before the CDR3 does, and the rest of the CDR3 is filled in from the germline J gene. The chain uses TRBV7-9 and TRBJ1-2; D may be TRBD1 (5 bases). This CDR3 spans 14 amino acids. Germline V lookup: CDR1 SEHNR, CDR2 FQNEAQ (reference sequence). V was pared by 4 bases and J by 7 bases, with 16 bases between. CDR3 amino acids: CASSSQVPWSGYTF. The sequenced CDR3 bases are TGTGCCAGCAGCTCACAGGTGCCTTGGAGTGGC.

This clone was found a few times. The CDR3 goes on 3 residues after the read ends, and that part is filled in from the germline J gene. The chain joins TRBV7-2 to TRBJ2-5; perhaps TRBD2 as D (7 bases). Deletions cut 5 bases from V and 2 bases from J, with 15 bases between. CDR1 is SGHTA and CDR2 is FQGNSA in the germline V gene. The CDR3 has 15 amino acids. The covered CDR3 bases are TGTGCCAGCAGCGAGGGGGGGGCCAGGCAAGAGACC. Amino acid sequence: CASSEGGARQET. The entire CDR3 protein reads CASSEGGARQETQYF.

This clone has a count of ten or more. The CDR3 is cut off 3 residues early in the read; its end comes from the germline J gene. The chain links TRBV19 to TRBJ1-6; 7 nucleotides align to TRBD1. This CDR3 comprises 16 residues. Germline V gene data show CDR1 as LNHDA and CDR2 as SQIVND (reference sequence). Unmatched junction bases numbered 14, after V lost 7 bases and J lost 8 bases. The CDR3 is CASTPGGTVVHSPLHF. CDR3 DNA, as far as it was read: TGTGCCAGTACCCCCGGTGGGACAGTTGTGCATTCACCC.

A word on this clone: The sequence runs out 3 residues before the end of the CDR3; the remainder is reconstructed from the germline J gene. V is TRBV13 and J is TRBJ1-1; maybe TRBD1 (5 bases). V was clipped by 7 bases and J by 0 bases, with 12 bases between them. Looked up from germline, CDR1 is PRHDT and CDR2 is FYEKMQ (reference sequence). The CDR3 loop spans 14 amino acids. The sequenced part of the CDR3 DNA is TGTGCCAGCAACCGAGGACATTTGAACACTGAA. It encodes CASNRGHLNTE. The whole CDR3 is CASNRGHLNTEAFF.

This clone was counted at least ten times. With the read ending 3 residues before the CDR3 end, the germline J gene is used to fill in that end. This chain connects TRBV18 to TRBJ2-1, with 8 bases that match TRBD2. The germline V gene has CDR1 KGHSH and CDR2 LQKENI. The ends lost 5 bases at V and 0 bases at J; junction bases unmatched: 21. The CDR3 runs to 21 residues. The CDR3 protein is CASSTWELSGAKVISYNEQFF. CDR3 DNA (partial): TGTGCCAGCTCAACCTGGGAGCTTAGCGGGGCCAAAGTCATCTCCTACAATGAG. Looking up the rest from reference TRBV18 and TRBJ2-1 gives the full variable domain: NAGVMQNPRHLVRRRGQEARLRCSPMKGHSHVYWYRQLPEEGLKFMVYLQKENIIDESGMPKERFSAEFPKEGPSILRIQQVVRGDSAAYFCASSTWELSGAKVISYNEQFFGPGTRLTVL.

For this clone: The read ends 3 residues shy of where the CDR3 ends; the end is completed using the germline J gene. The chain is built from TRBV5-1 and TRBJ1-2, with D possibly being TRBD1 (6 bases). Germline V gives CDR1 SGHRS, CDR2 YFSETQ. The CDR3 runs to 16 residues. V lost 4 bases to trimming and J lost 3 bases, with 19 bases between them. The CDR3 is CASSPGGPGEYYGYTF. The part of the CDR3 DNA that was read is TGCGCCAGCAGCCCGGGGGGCCCGGGAGAGTACTATGGC.

As concerns this clone: Coverage ceases 3 residues before the CDR3 finishes, and the germline J gene fills in the end. V is TRBV11-2 and J is TRBJ2-7; 7 bases align to TRBD1. In germline, CDR1 is SGHAT, CDR2 FQNNGV. This CDR3 is built from 14 residues. The V gene end was trimmed by 8 bases and the J gene end by 0 bases; junction bases not matched to a gene: 7. Partial CDR3 DNA: TGTGCCAGCGGGGTGACAGGGACCTCCTACGAG. It translates to CASGVTGTSYE. The whole CDR3 sequence is CASGVTGTSYEQYF.

Details on this clone: The read ends 3 residues shy of where the CDR3 ends; the end is completed using the germline J gene. V gene TRBV7-9 combines with J gene TRBJ2-5, with a weak D call TRBD1 (5 bases). Trimming left V 5 bases short and J 5 bases short, with 18 bases between. CDR1 is SEHNR and CDR2 is FQNEAQ in the germline V gene (reference sequence). This CDR3 region has 15 residues. The chain's CDR3 is CASSDGNRLGETQYF. The covered CDR3 bases are TGTGCCAGCAGCGATGGAAACAGGTTGGGGGAGACC.

Turning to this clone: The sequence runs out 3 residues before the end of the CDR3; the remainder is reconstructed from the germline J gene. The chain carries TRBV20-1 and TRBJ2-3; a weak D match, TRBD2 (7 bases). Germline CDR1 reads DFQATT; CDR2 reads SNEGSKA (reference sequence). V lost 6 bases to trimming and J lost 0 bases, with 19 bases between them. This CDR3 contains 16 residues. CDR3 DNA (partial): TGCAGTGCGACACGAATGGGGGGGGCGAGCACAGATACG. Translation: CSATRMGGASTDT. In full, the CDR3 is CSATRMGGASTDTQYF.

This clone came up a few times. The read stops 3 residues short of the end of the CDR3; the missing end is completed from the germline J gene. J is TRBJ2-1 and V is TRBV19, with 9 bases identical to TRBD1. CDR1 and CDR2 (germline): LNHDA, SQIVND (reference sequence). The J segment lost 6 bases and the V segment lost 7 bases, leaving 10 bases of the junction unmatched. The CDR3 contains 15 residues. The CDR3 is CASTAGTGPLNEQFF. The covered CDR3 bases are TGTGCCAGTACCGCCGGGACAGGGCCCCTCAATGAG.

This clone was seen only a few times. The DNA ends 3 residues before the CDR3 does, and the rest of the CDR3 is filled in from the germline J gene. The chain recombines TRBV19 with TRBJ1-4; TRBD1 matches at 7 bases. This CDR3 has 15 residues. The germline CDR1 and CDR2 sequences are LNHDA and SQIVND (reference sequence). V was pared by 6 bases and J by 5 bases, with 9 bases of the junction left unmatched. CDR3 loop: CASSPQGRWNEKLFF. The CDR3 bases that were read are TGTGCCAGTAGCCCACAGGGGAGGTGGAATGAAAAA.

This CDR3 reads CASSPSNANTGELFF. The CDR3 DNA, read in part, is TGTGCCAGCTCACCATCTAACGCGAACACCGGGGAG. The chain is built from TRBV18 and TRBJ2-2; unclear D gene. Read sequence stops 3 residues before the CDR3 end, and the germline J gene provides the missing end. Germline V CDR1 and CDR2: KGHSH, LQKENI. The length of the CDR3 is 15 residues. Trimming left V 2 bases short and J 0 bases short, with 7 bases between.

This clone was seen repeatedly, ten times or more. The observed sequence ends 3 residues before the CDR3 terminus, with the missing tail filled in from the germline J gene. The genes are TRBV19 and TRBJ2-5, with D maybe TRBD1 (5 bases). The CDR3 covers 14 residues. CDR1 is LNHDA and CDR2 is SQIVND in the germline V gene (reference sequence). V gave up 1 base and J gave up 3 bases, with 9 bases separating them. CDR3 residues: CASSIGGAEETQYF. The CDR3 DNA, read in part, is TGTGCCAGTAGTATAGGTGGGGCAGAAGAGACC.

A note on this clone: With the read ending 3 residues before the CDR3 end, the germline J gene is used to fill in that end. The genes are TRBV6-1 and TRBJ2-1; D is uncertain. Trimming took 2 bases from V and 0 from J, leaving 8 bases between them. The CDR3 is 15 residues long. Germline loops: CDR1 MNHNS, CDR2 SASEGT. The CDR3 bases that were read are TGTGCCAGCAGTGAAATCGCTAGCTCCTACAATGAG. Encoded protein: CASSEIASSYNE. Given in full, the CDR3 is CASSEIASSYNEQFF.

With respect to this clone: The read halts 3 residues ahead of the CDR3 end, with the missing end drawn from the germline J gene. The chain carries TRBV6-2 or TRBV6-3 and TRBJ1-5, with no clear D. Trimming pared 3 bases from V and 0 bases from J, leaving 15 bases between. The CDR3 covers 17 residues. Looked up from germline, CDR1 is MNHEY and CDR2 is SVGEGT. CDR3 loop: CASSYPFSSSSNQPQHF. The covered CDR3 bases are TGTGCCAGCAGTTATCCCTTTAGCAGTTCTAGCAATCAGCCC.

This clone was seen a few times. Coverage ceases 3 residues before the CDR3 finishes, and the germline J gene fills in the end. This chain connects TRBV7-8 to TRBJ2-2, with TRBD2 as a possible D gene (7 bases). V gave up 6 bases and J gave up 7 bases, with 15 bases separating them. CDR3 length: 14 residues. Looked up from germline, CDR1 is SGHVS and CDR2 is FQNEAQ. Incomplete CDR3 DNA: TGTGCCAGCAGGTTGGGGGGGGCTATCGGGGAG. This sequence encodes CASRLGGAIGE. In full, the CDR3 reads CASRLGGAIGELFF.

Many counts were recorded for this clone. The read ends 3 residues shy of where the CDR3 ends; the end is completed using the germline J gene. The V gene is TRBV11-2, the J gene TRBJ2-3; no firm D call. Germline assignment: CDR1 SGHAT and CDR2 FQNNGV. The CDR3 runs to 12 residues. V gave up 4 bases and J gave up 5 bases, with 7 bases separating them. This CDR3 is CASSYYGDTQYF. The part of the CDR3 DNA that was read is TGTGCCAGCAGCTATTACGGAGATACG.

This clone was seen a handful of times. The missing CDR3 end, 3 residues past where the read stops, is filled in from the germline J gene. Other DNA sequences in the sample encode the same CDR3. The rearrangement links TRBV7-9 to TRBJ2-1, with 11 bases fitting TRBD2. The CDR3 spans 15 residues. CDR1 is SEHNR, CDR2 FQNEAQ, per germline (reference sequence). Unmatched junction bases numbered 10, after V lost 7 bases and J lost 8 bases. The CDR3 protein is CASINSGGVLDEQFF. Incomplete CDR3 DNA: TGTGCCAGCATCAATAGCGGGGGGGTTTTAGATGAG.

This clone showed up many times. The CDR3 extends 3 residues past the end of the read, so its final part is completed from the germline J gene. The chain has TRBV5-1 and TRBJ1-3; D not resolved. Germline V gene lookup returns CDR1 SGHRS and CDR2 YFSETQ. V gave up 1 base and J gave up 1 base, with 9 bases separating them. This CDR3 is 15 amino acids long. The CDR3: CASSLSQSSGNTIYF. The CDR3 DNA, read in part, is TGCGCCAGCAGCTTGAGTCAGTCGTCTGGAAACACC.

A few counts support this clone. The read ends 3 residues early relative to the CDR3; the germline J gene fills the gap. The rearrangement joins TRBV19 to TRBJ2-5, with a tentative D call TRBD2 (6 bases). CDR1 is LNHDA, CDR2 SQIVND, per germline (reference sequence). The CDR3 has 15 residues. V lost 5 bases and J lost 5, with 18 bases in between. The sequenced part of the CDR3 DNA is TGTGCCAGTAGTGCCGGGACTCACCGTCGGGAGACC. Amino acid sequence: CASSAGTHRRET. The complete CDR3 reads CASSAGTHRRETQYF. Combining the CDR3 with reference TRBV19 and TRBJ2-5 gives the whole variable domain DGGITQSPKYLFRKEGQNVTLSCEQNLNHDAMYWYRQDPGQGLRLIYYSQIVNDFQKGDIAEGYSVSREKKESFPLTVTSAQKNPTAFYLCASSAGTHRRETQYFGPGTRLLVL.

This clone was detected only a few times. The CDR3 is cut off 3 residues early in the read; its end comes from the germline J gene. V usage is TRBV19 and J usage is TRBJ1-6, with D maybe TRBD1 (5 bases). V was shortened by 4 bases and J by 7 bases, with 11 bases between the two germline ends. CDR1 is LNHDA, CDR2 SQIVND, per germline (reference sequence). The CDR3 length is 14 residues. The DNA read from the CDR3 is TGTGCCAGTAGTACCCCAGGGAGAAATTCACCC. Its protein product is CASSTPGRNSP. The CDR3 reads in full as CASSTPGRNSPLHF.

This clone was picked up many times. The CDR3 end is not reached by the read, which stops 3 residues before it; the germline J gene fills it in. The chain joins TRBV2 to TRBJ2-3; a possible D gene is TRBD1 (5 bases). The CDR3 has 14 residues. Germline values: CDR1 SNHLY, CDR2 FYNNEI. With 3 bases removed from V and 5 bases from J, the gap between germline ends came to 12 bases. CDR3 region: CASSDWQGRDTQYF. The sequenced CDR3 bases are TGTGCCAGCAGTGATTGGCAGGGCAGAGATACG. Filled out from reference TRBV2 and TRBJ2-3, the complete variable domain reads EPEVTQTPSHQVTQMGQEVILRCVPISNHLYFYWYRQILGQKVEFLVSFYNNEISEKSEIFDDQFSVERPDGSNFTLKIRSTKLEDSAMYFCASSDWQGRDTQYFGPGTRLTVL.

This clone was found a few times. The read finishes 3 residues shy of the CDR3 end, and the germline J gene is used to complete it. The chain links TRBV6-2 or TRBV6-3 to TRBJ2-3; TRBD2 matches at 11 bases. The CDR3 runs 15 residues. Germline CDR1 is MNHEY and CDR2 is SVGEGT. With V trimmed by 6 bases and J by 4 bases, 6 bases remained unmatched. The part of the CDR3 DNA that was read is TGTGCCAGCAGCCTGACTAGCGGGGAGGCAGATACG. This codes for CASSLTSGEADT. The full CDR3 protein is CASSLTSGEADTQYF.

This clone occurred a few times. The read ends 3 residues early relative to the CDR3; the germline J gene fills the gap. The chain is built from TRBV7-9 and TRBJ1-1; the D is unclear. The CDR3 is 12 amino acids. Germline-derived CDR1 and CDR2 are SEHNR and FQNEAQ (reference sequence). V was clipped by 2 bases and J by 1 base, with 2 bases between them. CDR3: CASSLQNTEAFF. The CDR3 bases that were read are TGTGCCAGCAGCTTACAGAACACTGAA.